The next 16 T cell receptor beta chains were all read from a single sample in a study of OX40 agonist ivuxolimab in advanced cancers. Clones were sequenced by immunoSEQ multiplex PCR, and TCRdb holds only the in-frame ones, with some missing. The sample has roughly 100,000 clones, approximately 84% seen once. The starting material was CD4+ or CD8+ T cells sorted from blood, obtained in a trial of the OX40 agonist ivuxolimab. Receptors originate from an adult with an advanced solid tumor such as melanoma, head and neck, liver or kidney cancer.

The chain employs TRBV5-1 and TRBJ2-7; no definite D call. V was clipped by 1 base and J by 3 bases, with 11 bases between them. Germline V gives CDR1 SGHRS, CDR2 YFSETQ. This CDR3 region has 14 residues. The CDR3 reads CASSLSLGIYEQYF. The CDR3 DNA sequence: TGCGCCAGCAGCTTGTCGTTAGGTATCTACGAGCAGTACTTC.

This rearrangement joins TRBV5-4 to TRBJ1-5, with D uncertain. The CDR3 is 14 amino acids. Trimming left V 4 bases short and J 1 base short, with 9 bases between. The germline V gene has CDR1 SGHNT and CDR2 YYREEE (reference sequence). For the CDR3, the DNA is TGTGCCAGCAGCGCGCCGGGCAGCAATCAGCCCCAGCATTTT. Translation gives CASSAPGSNQPQHF.

The chain combines TRBV4-1 with TRBJ2-1, with D tentatively TRBD2 (6 bases). The germline CDR1 and CDR2 sequences are MGHRA and YSYEKL. The CDR3 runs 17 residues. Trimming took off 1 base at V and 3 bases at J, with 16 bases between the two ends. CDR3 protein: CASSQVLGEEFYNEQFF. Here the CDR3 DNA reads TGCGCCAGCAGCCAAGTTCTGGGGGAGGAGTTCTACAATGAGCAGTTCTTC.

The chain is built from TRBV19 and TRBJ1-3, with no clear D. Trimming took 3 bases from V and 0 from J, leaving 15 bases between them. This CDR3 spans 17 amino acids. Germline CDR1 is LNHDA and CDR2 is SQIVND (reference sequence). This CDR3 reads CASSMVGGMGSGNTIYF. The CDR3 DNA reads as TGTGCCAGTAGTATGGTTGGTGGGATGGGCTCTGGAAACACCATATATTTT. Together with reference TRBV19 and TRBJ1-3, the CDR3 gives the full variable domain: DGGITQSPKYLFRKEGQNVTLSCEQNLNHDAMYWYRQDPGQGLRLIYYSQIVNDFQKGDIAEGYSVSREKKESFPLTVTSAQKNPTAFYLCASSMVGGMGSGNTIYFGEGSWLTVV.

The V call is TRBV14, the J call TRBJ1-2; TRBD1 aligns across 8 bases. The CDR3 has 16 residues. The V gene end was trimmed by 4 bases and the J gene end by 3 bases; junction bases not matched to a gene: 10. Germline assignment: CDR1 SGHDN and CDR2 FVKESK. The CDR3 DNA reads as TGTGCCAGCAGCCGAGGACAGGGAAAAAGGCACTATGGCTACACCTTC. This translates into CASSRGQGKRHYGYTF.

This chain uses TRBV19 with TRBJ2-2; D gene uncertain. CDR1 LNHDA and CDR2 SQIVND come from the germline V gene (reference sequence). The CDR3 totals 12 residues. The germline V and J ends were trimmed by 5 bases and 7 bases, with 8 bases remaining between them. Here the CDR3 DNA reads TGTGCCAGTAGTTTTTTGGGCGGGGAGCTGTTTTTT. This encodes CASSFLGGELFF.

The chain carries TRBV7-9 and TRBJ1-3, with D hard to call. The V gene's germline CDR1 is SEHNR and CDR2 FQNEAQ (reference sequence). The V end lost 6 bases, the J end lost 0 bases, and 9 bases lay between the germline ends. This CDR3 spans 14 amino acids. The CDR3 DNA follows: TGTGCCAGCAGGCAGGCTCACTCTGGAAACACCATATATTTT. Residues: CASRQAHSGNTIYF.

The V gene is TRBV5-1, the J gene TRBJ2-1; 8 positions match TRBD1. The CDR3 runs 15 residues. Germline CDR1 is SGHRS and CDR2 is YFSETQ. With V trimmed by 4 bases and J by 5 bases, 8 bases remained unmatched. CDR3 amino acids: CASSLRGLNDNEQFF. CDR3 nucleotide sequence: TGCGCCAGCAGCCTCAGGGGGCTTAACGACAATGAGCAGTTCTTC. Complete variable domain (other parts from reference TRBV5-1 and TRBJ2-1): KAGVTQTPRYLIKTRGQQVTLSCSPISGHRSVSWYQQTPGQGLQFLFEYFSETQRNKGNFPGRFSGRQFSNSRSEMNVSTLELGDSALYLCASSLRGLNDNEQFFGPGTRLTVL.

The chain is built from TRBV7-2 and TRBJ2-3, with 7 bases identical to TRBD1. This CDR3 contains 14 residues. In germline, CDR1 is SGHTA, CDR2 FQGNSA. The V and J ends lost 6 bases and 2 bases, in that order; junction bases with no gene match: 5. The CDR3, as DNA: TGTGCCAGCAGACAGACAGGGAACACAGATACGCAGTATTTT. It codes for CASRQTGNTDTQYF.

The chain joins TRBV6-4 to TRBJ1-1, with D hard to call. Germline V lookup: CDR1 MRHNA, CDR2 SNTAGT. Trimming took 5 bases from V and 3 from J, leaving 10 bases between them. CDR3 length equals 13 residues. Here the CDR3 DNA reads TGTGCCAGCAGTCGAAGGAGGGACACTGAAGCTTTCTTT. Protein product: CASSRRRDTEAFF.

This clone was counted between two and nine times. The chain joins TRBV5-1 to TRBJ1-1; D is unresolved. Germline loops: CDR1 SGHRS, CDR2 YFSETQ. There are 13 residues in the CDR3. V gave up 0 bases and J gave up 8 bases, with 11 bases separating them. CDR3 residues: CASSLDGAQEAFF. CDR3 nucleotides: TGCGCCAGCAGCTTGGATGGCGCGCAGGAAGCTTTCTTT.

The gene calls are TRBV5-1 and TRBJ1-2, with 9 positions matching TRBD1. Germline values: CDR1 SGHRS, CDR2 YFSETQ. The CDR3 runs 13 residues. With 2 bases clipped from V and 7 bases from J, the junction kept 3 bases outside the gene matches. DNA for the CDR3: TGCGCCAGCAGCTTACAGGGGGCCGGTGGCTACACCTTC. Protein: CASSLQGAGGYTF.

The J gene is TRBJ2-2, the V gene TRBV7-9; D is undetermined. Trimming took off 0 bases at V and 7 bases at J, with 12 bases between the two ends. Germline assignment: CDR1 SEHNR and CDR2 FQNEAQ (reference sequence). CDR3 length: 15 amino acids. The CDR3 sequence is CASSLAASRVGELFF. CDR3 bases: TGTGCCAGCAGCTTAGCTGCCAGTCGGGTCGGGGAGCTGTTTTTT.

The chain combines TRBV7-9 with TRBJ2-5; tentative D call: TRBD2 (5 bases). The CDR3 contains 15 residues. Trimming shortened V by 2 bases and J by 2 bases, and 12 bases separated the two germline ends. Germline CDR1 and CDR2: SEHNR and FQNEAQ (reference sequence). The CDR3 is CASSLLDWNQETQYF. The CDR3 DNA is TGTGCCAGCAGCTTATTGGACTGGAATCAAGAGACCCAGTACTTC.

The chain employs TRBV6-5 and TRBJ1-1; D not resolved. Per the germline V gene, CDR1 is MNHEY and CDR2 is SVGAGI. The CDR3 has 14 residues. Trimming took off 2 bases at V and 8 bases at J, with 15 bases between the two ends. The CDR3 nucleotides read TGTGCCAGCAGTTACCTCCTGGACGGGCAGGAAGCTTTCTTT. Protein product: CASSYLLDGQEAFF.

This clone came up a few times. The gene calls are TRBV29-1 and TRBJ2-2; 8 nucleotides agree with TRBD1. The CDR3 consists of 13 residues. Germline V gene sequence: CDR1 SQVTM, CDR2 ANQGSEA. The V gene end was trimmed by 6 bases and the J gene end by 2 bases; junction bases not matched to a gene: 2. Here the CDR3 DNA reads TGCAGCGTCGGGACAGGCAACACCGGGGAGCTGTTTTTT. It yields the protein CSVGTGNTGELFF.